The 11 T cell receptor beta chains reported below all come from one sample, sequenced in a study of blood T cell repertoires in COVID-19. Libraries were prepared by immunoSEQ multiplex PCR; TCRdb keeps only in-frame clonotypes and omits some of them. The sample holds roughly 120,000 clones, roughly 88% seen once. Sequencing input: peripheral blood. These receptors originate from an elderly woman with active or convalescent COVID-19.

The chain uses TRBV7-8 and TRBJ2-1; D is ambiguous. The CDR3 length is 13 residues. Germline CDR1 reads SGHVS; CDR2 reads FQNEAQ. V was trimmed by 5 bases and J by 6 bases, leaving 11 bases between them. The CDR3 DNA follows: TGTGCCAGCAGCCCCCGCGTATTCAATGAGCAGTTCTTC. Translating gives CASSPRVFNEQFF.

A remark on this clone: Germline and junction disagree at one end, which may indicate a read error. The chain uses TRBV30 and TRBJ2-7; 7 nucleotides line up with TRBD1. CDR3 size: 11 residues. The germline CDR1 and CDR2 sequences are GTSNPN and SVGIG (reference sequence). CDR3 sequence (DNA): TGTGCCTGGGAAACCGACAGGGCTAGGAAGTTC. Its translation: CAWETDRARKF.

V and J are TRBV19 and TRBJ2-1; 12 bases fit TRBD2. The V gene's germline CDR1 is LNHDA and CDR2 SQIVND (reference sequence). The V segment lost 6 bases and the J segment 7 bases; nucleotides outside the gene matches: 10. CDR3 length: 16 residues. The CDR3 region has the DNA TGTGCCAGTAGCCCTAGGTGGCTAGCGGGAGGGAATGAGCAGTTCTTC. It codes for CASSPRWLAGGNEQFF.

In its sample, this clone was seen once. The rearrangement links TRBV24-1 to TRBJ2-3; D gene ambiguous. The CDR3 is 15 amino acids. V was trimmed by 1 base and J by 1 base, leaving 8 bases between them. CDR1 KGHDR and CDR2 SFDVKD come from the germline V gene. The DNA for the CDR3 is TGTGCCACCAGTGATTTCCCGGCGGGCACAGATACGCAGTATTTT. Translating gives CATSDFPAGTDTQYF.

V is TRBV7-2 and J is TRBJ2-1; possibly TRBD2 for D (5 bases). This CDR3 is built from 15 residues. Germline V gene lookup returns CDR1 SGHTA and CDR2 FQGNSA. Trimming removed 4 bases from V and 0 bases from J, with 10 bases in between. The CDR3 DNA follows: TGTGCCAGCAGCTCCAGCGGCCCCTCCTACAATGAGCAGTTCTTC. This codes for CASSSSGPSYNEQFF.

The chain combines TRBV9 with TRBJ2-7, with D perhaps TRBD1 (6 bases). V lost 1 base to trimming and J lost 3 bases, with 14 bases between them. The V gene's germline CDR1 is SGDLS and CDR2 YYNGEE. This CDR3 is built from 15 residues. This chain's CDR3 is CASSVQGRGFYEQYF. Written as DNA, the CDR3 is TGTGCCAGCAGCGTACAGGGGCGCGGATTCTACGAGCAGTACTTC.

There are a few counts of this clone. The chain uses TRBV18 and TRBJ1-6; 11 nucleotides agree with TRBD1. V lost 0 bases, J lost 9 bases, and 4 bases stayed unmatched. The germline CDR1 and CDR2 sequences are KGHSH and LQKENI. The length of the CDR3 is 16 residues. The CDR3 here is CASSPPGQGGSSPLHF. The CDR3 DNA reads TGTGCCAGCTCACCACCGGGACAGGGGGGCTCTTCACCCCTCCACTTT. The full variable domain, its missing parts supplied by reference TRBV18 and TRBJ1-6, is NAGVMQNPRHLVRRRGQEARLRCSPMKGHSHVYWYRQLPEEGLKFMVYLQKENIIDESGMPKERFSAEFPKEGPSILRIQQVVRGDSAAYFCASSPPGQGGSSPLHFGNGTRLTVT.

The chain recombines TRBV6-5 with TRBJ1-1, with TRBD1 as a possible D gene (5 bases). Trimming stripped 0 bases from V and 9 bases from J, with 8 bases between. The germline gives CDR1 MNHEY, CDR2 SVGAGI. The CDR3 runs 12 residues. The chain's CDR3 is CASSYSGGKAFF. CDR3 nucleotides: TGTGCCAGCAGTTACTCGGGGGGTAAAGCTTTCTTT.

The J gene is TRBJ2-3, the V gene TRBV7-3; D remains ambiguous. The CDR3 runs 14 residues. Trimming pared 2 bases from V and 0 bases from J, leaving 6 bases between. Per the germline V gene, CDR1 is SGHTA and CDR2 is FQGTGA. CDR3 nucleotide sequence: TGTGCCAGCAGCTTATCCCCGAGCACAGATACGCAGTATTTT. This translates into CASSLSPSTDTQYF.

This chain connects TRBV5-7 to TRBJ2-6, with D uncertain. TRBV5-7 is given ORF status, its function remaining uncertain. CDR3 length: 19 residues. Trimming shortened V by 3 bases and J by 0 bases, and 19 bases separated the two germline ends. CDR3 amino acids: CASSCRSSTVSSGANVLTF. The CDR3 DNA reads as TGTGCCAGCAGCTGTCGAAGCTCCACGGTGAGCTCTGGGGCCAACGTCCTGACTTTC.

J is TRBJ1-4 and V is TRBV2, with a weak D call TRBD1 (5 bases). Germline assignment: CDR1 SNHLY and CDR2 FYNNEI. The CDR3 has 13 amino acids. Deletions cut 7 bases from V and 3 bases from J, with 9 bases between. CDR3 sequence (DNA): TGTGCCAGCACTCGGGGGGCTAATGAAAAACTGTTTTTT. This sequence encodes CASTRGANEKLFF.